A selection of T cell receptor beta chains follows, all from one sample in a study of blood T cell repertoires in COVID-19. The data were produced by immunoSEQ multiplex PCR, yet TCRdb's version contains in-frame clones alone and is incomplete. The data hold 250,000 to 300,000 clones, with approximately 90% observed a single time. Sequencing was carried out using peripheral blood. The receptors were sampled from a man between 18 and 35 years old with active or convalescent COVID-19. The CDR3 runs from the conserved cysteine through the conserved F or W. D genes are given only for firm matches. Rows give clone size only sometimes, using once, few, many, or a class for an expanded clone.

size	V	J	D	CDR3	DNA
NA	TRBV7-3	TRBJ2-1	NA	CASSKGRGLEQFF	TGTGCCAGCAGCAAAGGGCGGGGGCTTGAGCAGTTCTTC
once	TRBV2	TRBJ1-5	TRBD1	CASRDRGLGQPQHF	TGTGCCAGCAGGGACAGGGGGCTAGGTCAGCCCCAGCATTTT
few	TRBV4-3	TRBJ2-1	NA	CASSQGGTGAFEQFF	TGCGCCAGCAGCCAAGGTGGGACGGGAGCTTTTGAGCAGTTCTTC
once	TRBV9	TRBJ2-7	TRBD2	CASSVGAGGLYEQYF	TGTGCCAGCAGCGTAGGAGCGGGGGGGTTATACGAGCAGTACTTC
NA	TRBV12-3/TRBV12-4	TRBJ1-2	NA	CASSLDLSGYTF	TGTGCCAGCAGTTTAGATTTATCTGGCTACACCTTC
NA	TRBV24-1	TRBJ1-2	TRBD1	CATSEQGRDGYTF	TGTGCCACCAGTGAACAGGGGCGGGATGGCTACACCTTC
NA	TRBV6-5	TRBJ2-6	NA	CASRERHSGANVLTF	TGTGCCAGCAGGGAGAGGCACTCTGGGGCCAACGTCCTGACTTTC
NA	TRBV3-1/TRBV3-2	TRBJ2-5	NA	CASSNRDFQETQYF	TGTGCCAGCAGCAACCGGGACTTTCAAGAGACCCAGTACTTC
NA	TRBV20-1	TRBJ2-1	TRBD2	CSASGRSVVSGASGEQFF	TGCAGTGCTAGTGGTCGGTCGGTAGTAAGCGGGGCCTCAGGTGAGCAGTTCTTC
NA	TRBV27	TRBJ2-1	NA	CASSAQGTPGDNEQFF	TGTGCCAGCAGTGCACAAGGGACCCCAGGGGACAATGAGCAGTTCTTC
NA	TRBV15	TRBJ2-7	TRBD2	CATSLVGGGAYEQYF	TGTGCCACCTCTTTGGTGGGCGGGGGGGCCTACGAGCAGTACTTC
NA	TRBV25-1	TRBJ2-5	NA	CASSEWSLSASRQETQYF	TGTGCCAGCAGTGAATGGAGTTTATCGGCCTCCCGTCAAGAGACCCAGTACTTC
NA	TRBV14	TRBJ2-1	TRBD2	CASSRRTSGYNEQFF	TGTGCCAGCAGCCGTCGGACTAGCGGTTACAATGAGCAGTTCTTC
NA	TRBV28	TRBJ2-1	TRBD2	CASSSSSGAQSEQFF	TGTGCCAGCAGTTCGTCTAGCGGGGCCCAGTCCGAGCAGTTCTTC
NA	TRBV30	TRBJ2-7	NA	CAWSVGSSYEQYF	TGTGCCTGGAGTGTAGGGAGCTCCTACGAGCAGTACTTC
NA	TRBV12-2	TRBJ2-5	NA	CASRPSSDREDNQETQYF	TGTGCAAGTCGCCCTAGCTCCGACAGGGAGGACAACCAAGAGACCCAGTACTTC
few	TRBV3-1/TRBV3-2	TRBJ2-2	NA	CASSAKYSYTGELFF	TGTGCCAGCAGTGCAAAGTACTCCTACACCGGGGAGCTGTTTTTT
once	TRBV5-4	TRBJ2-2	TRBD1	CASSVYYRGLGTGELFF	TGTGCCAGCAGCGTTTACTACAGGGGCCTGGGGACCGGGGAGCTGTTTTTT